This TCR beta chain was observed in a study of T cell responses to AZD1222 COVID-19 vaccine. Measured with immunoSEQ multiplex PCR; TCRdb has only the in-frame clones, and not every one. The table has roughly 110,000 clones, 75% to 95% seen once. Trimming pared 6 bases from V and 3 bases from J, leaving 14 bases between. The CDR3 runs 14 residues. Germline V gene lookup returns CDR1 KGHSH and CDR2 LQKENI. On this clone: Antigen specificity is unknown.

Study conclusions and caveats: Donors skewed white British and female; clonal diversity was possibly underestimated. Repertoire collection took place solely once the T cell response had peaked.

The sequence was obtained from an adult who received the AZD1222 COVID-19 vaccine. The V call is TRBV18, the J call TRBJ1-2; D is uncertain. The sample in question was peripheral blood, obtained 28 days after the second AZD1222 dose. CDR3 nucleotide sequence: TGTGCCAGCTCCCCGGCCCGGACGGACTATGGCTACACCTTC. Protein product: CASSPARTDYGYTF.